This T cell receptor (beta chain) appears in the sequencing data of a study of long-term antiretroviral therapy in people with HIV. They ran version v3.0 of the immunoSEQ assay at survey level. Assay: immunoSEQ multiplex PCR; the TCRdb copy retains only in-frame clones and omits some. The sample carries tens of thousands of clones, over 90% recorded once. V lost 4 bases, J lost 6 bases, and 5 bases stayed unmatched. CDR1 is SGHNT, CDR2 YYREEE, per germline (reference sequence). The CDR3 sequence is 13 residues long. Study results and caveats: Within the repertoire, clones expanded before ART were dominant at all time points. Repertoires with HIV possessed tighter CDR3 length spans than those of controls.

The count of this clone is one. The target antigen is unknown. Each participant with HIV received care in the United States. The study used samples holding roughly 0.95-11 million cryopreserved PBMC before DNA extraction. The sample consisted of unsorted PBMCs, taken about 6.6 years after starting antiretroviral therapy. This receptor was obtained from a man aged 30 to 45 with HIV. The chain has TRBV5-4 and TRBJ2-7, with 9 bases identical to TRBD2. CDR3 loop: CASSLTSGREQYF. Written as DNA, the CDR3 is TGTGCCAGCAGCCTGACTAGCGGCCGCGAGCAGTACTTC.